This T cell receptor beta chain came from a study of blood T cell repertoires in COVID-19 (dated by TCRdb to about 2020). For the study in its entirety: The collaborator samples originated in the United States, Italy and Spain and spanned the acute and convalescent phases of COVID-19. The material from the prospective study consisted of cDNA or gDNA derived from T cells, B-cell-depleted T cells, or PBMCs. The dataset comprised deeply sampled blood TCRbeta repertoires from subjects exposed to, actively infected with, or recovered from COVID-19. The repertoires were released in a freely available public database meant as a resource for research on the immune response to SARS-CoV-2. The samples were drawn from the first 160 participants of the ongoing ImmuneRACE study and from 950 to 1,500 subjects provided by 6 global collaborators. Nearly every sample came with metadata listing a de-identified subject ID, COVID-19 status, age in years and sex. HLA class I and class II types, where available, came from metadata supplied by the sample provider rather than from assay-based typing.

The CDR3 sequence holds 17 residues, the cysteine and phenylalanine included. The sequence is cut down to CDR3 DNA, 51 bases in frame from base 1. V is trimmed back by 5 bases and J by 1 base, and the junction contains 12 bases that no gene match accounts for. CDR1 SEHNR and CDR2 FQNEAQ were looked up in the germline V gene (reference sequence). Points on this clone: Which antigen it targets is not known. No base qualities exist here, and no much larger clone lies one base off it.

At one collaborating source in Seattle, patients were enrolled during active infection and were followed longitudinally through the course of disease. Each collaborating institution followed its own protocols to collect whole blood in K2EDTA tubes. For TCRbeta analysis, collaborator samples were shipped as frozen whole blood, as isolated PBMCs, or as DNA extracted from either sample type. TCRbeta CDR3 regions were amplified from genomic DNA by means of the immunoSEQ Assay, a bias-controlled multiplex PCR. On the authors' methods: The number of nucleated cells in each sample was estimated from the amplification of reference gene primers within the assay. Sequence reads were collapsed and filtered to measure the absolute abundance of every unique TCRbeta CDR3 rearrangement. For each sample, productive Simpson clonality was calculated by taking the square root of Simpson's diversity index across productive rearrangements. TCRdb provides this immuneACCESS table in a form limited to in-frame rearrangements. Some clones are lacking; in checked studies, under half of them reflect an unresolved V gene, and why the rest are absent is not known. V and J calls and clone size are those listed in that table; D and trimming were worked out from the DNA. The sample records just over 150,000 clones, about 90% of which are singletons. Roughly 5% of the sample is held by the ten biggest clonotypes.

Broader findings and caveats from the paper: The amount of clinical and demographic metadata varied by source and participant and was provided uncurated.

The TCR was taken from a young man with COVID-19, enrolled during active disease. Sequences were obtained from peripheral blood. The rearranged chain carries TRBV7-9 and TRBJ1-2; 8 bases in the junction line up with TRBD1. This receptor carries the CDR3 CASSGLGQAHVNYGYTF. The nucleotide sequence is TGTGCCAGCAGCGGTCTGGGACAGGCTCATGTTAACTATGGCTACACCTTC. Here the CDR3 is joined to the reference TRBV7-9 and TRBJ1-2 genes, and the full variable domain is: DTGVSQNPRHKITKRGQNVTFRCDPISEHNRLYWYRQTLGQGPEFLTYFQNEAQLEKSRLLSDRFSAERPKGSFSTLEIQRTEQGDSAMYLCASSGLGQAHVNYGYTFGSGTRLTVV.